This is a list of T cell receptor beta chains from one sample in a study of control samples from healthy donors and cancer patients. The repertoire was sequenced with immunoSEQ multiplex PCR; TCRdb's copy has only in-frame clones and lacks some. The data contain over 10,000 clones, just under 95% of them seen just once; the ten biggest clones take up under 15%. Sequencing used PBMCs. These receptors were obtained from a man older than 75 with lung cancer. The CDR3 runs from the conserved cysteine through the conserved F or W. The order of the fields is clone size, J gene, V gene, D gene, CDR3 protein, CDR3 DNA. The D gene is left open where the match is weak. Expanded clones get a size class; other rows say once, few or many, or leave the size out.

- TRBJ2-6 TRBV5-1 - CASSLGGSGANVLTF TGCGCCAGCAGCTTGGGGGGCTCTGGGGCCAACGTCCTGACTTTC
- TRBJ1-2 TRBV20-1 - CSASHRVNYGYTF TGCAGTGCTAGTCATCGAGTTAACTATGGCTACACCTTC
- TRBJ1-1 TRBV28 TRBD1 CASSLSPIRGTEAFF TGTGCCAGCAGTTTAAGCCCCATCAGGGGGACTGAAGCTTTCTTT
- TRBJ2-1 TRBV3-1/TRBV3-2 TRBD2 CASSQDPGGYNEQFF TGTGCCAGCAGCCAAGATCCGGGGGGTTACAATGAGCAGTTCTTC
- TRBJ1-1 TRBV24-1 - CATSDSGTPGTEAFF TGTGCCACCAGTGACTCTGGGACCCCGGGCACTGAAGCTTTCTTT
- TRBJ1-1 TRBV3-1/TRBV3-2 - CASSQYGSDTEAFF TGTGCCAGCAGCCAGTACGGATCCGACACTGAAGCTTTCTTT
- TRBJ1-1 TRBV28 TRBD1 CASSLGTVGLRTEAFF TGTGCCAGCAGTTTAGGGACAGTTGGGCTCCGCACTGAAGCTTTCTTT
- TRBJ1-1 TRBV5-1 - CASRSTVGGTEAFF TGCGCCAGCAGATCCACAGTCGGGGGAACTGAAGCTTTCTTT
- TRBJ1-1 TRBV6-5 - CASHLGTEAFF TGTGCCTCTCACCTGGGCACTGAAGCTTTCTTT
- TRBJ1-5 TRBV28 - CASGSNQPQHF TGTGCCAGCGGATCTAATCAGCCCCAGCATTTT
- TRBJ1-6 TRBV6-4 - CASSEHPRGSPLHF TGTGCCAGCAGTGAGCACCCTAGGGGATCACCCCTCCACTTT
- TRBJ1-6 TRBV3-1/TRBV3-2 - CASSLQDINSPLHF TGTGCCAGCAGCTTACAGGATATTAATTCACCCCTCCACTTT
- TRBJ1-2 TRBV11-2 - CASSLGQSNYGYTF TGTGCCAGCAGCTTAGGGCAGAGCAACTATGGCTACACCTTC
- TRBJ2-7 TRBV3-1/TRBV3-2 - CASSQEGGISYEQYF TGTGCCAGCAGCCAAGAAGGGGGGATCTCCTACGAGCAGTACTTC
once TRBJ1-2 TRBV3-1/TRBV3-2 - CASSQDLVRARDYGYTF TGTGCCAGCAGCCAAGATTTGGTGAGGGCCCGGGACTATGGCTACACCTTC
- TRBJ1-1 TRBV5-6 - CASTWGGTEAFF TGTGCCAGCACGTGGGGGGGCACTGAAGCTTTCTTT
- TRBJ2-7 TRBV5-4 - CASSLHRGPSYEQYF TGTGCCAGCAGCTTGCACCGGGGGCCTTCCTACGAGCAGTACTTC
- TRBJ2-3 TRBV6-2/TRBV6-3 - CASSLGNGLRDTQYF TGTGCCAGCAGTTTGGGTAATGGCCTCAGGGATACGCAGTATTTT
- TRBJ2-1 TRBV6-4 TRBD2 CASSDIASGRGEQFF TGTGCCAGCAGTGACATAGCTAGCGGGCGAGGGGAGCAGTTCTTC
- TRBJ1-3 TRBV7-8 TRBD1 CASSAHRGGNTIYF TGTGCCAGCAGCGCGCACAGGGGGGGAAACACCATATATTTT
- TRBJ2-3 TRBV24-1 - CATSGWRGIGTDTQYF TGTGCCACCAGTGGGTGGAGAGGGATCGGCACAGATACGCAGTATTTT
- TRBJ1-4 TRBV6-6 - CASTRSRGKPATNEKLFF TGTGCCAGCACCCGATCCCGGGGGAAGCCCGCAACTAATGAAAAACTGTTTTTT
- TRBJ1-1 TRBV6-5 TRBD1 CASSRTGGGEAFF TGTGCCAGCAGCAGGACAGGGGGTGGTGAAGCTTTCTTT
- TRBJ2-2 TRBV7-2 TRBD1 CASSSGQVITGELFF TGTGCCAGCAGCTCGGGACAGGTCATCACCGGGGAGCTGTTTTTT
- TRBJ2-5 TRBV5-1 - CASSLGSGTELQETQYF TGCGCCAGCAGCTTGGGTTCGGGAACAGAACTACAAGAGACCCAGTACTTC
once TRBJ1-5 TRBV18 TRBD1 CASSQGQGVFQPQHF TGTGCCAGCTCCCAAGGACAGGGGGTCTTTCAGCCCCAGCATTTT
- TRBJ2-2 TRBV11-2 - CASSLGREHTGELFF TGTGCCAGCAGCTTAGGGAGGGAACACACCGGGGAGCTGTTTTTT
- TRBJ1-1 TRBV19 - CASSLLGSGAEAFF TGTGCCAGTAGTCTCCTAGGGAGTGGCGCTGAAGCTTTCTTT
- TRBJ1-2 TRBV24-1 - CATSDPRTDGYTF TGTGCCACCAGTGATCCCCGGACAGATGGCTACACCTTC
- TRBJ2-5 TRBV3-1/TRBV3-2 TRBD2 CASSSPSGRETQYF TGTGCCAGCAGCTCCCCTAGCGGACGAGAGACCCAGTACTTC
- TRBJ2-5 TRBV6-5 - CASSSPGRGGQETQYF TGTGCCAGCAGTTCTCCGGGCAGGGGTGGGCAAGAGACCCAGTACTTC
- TRBJ1-1 TRBV27 TRBD1 CASSLWVPGQGSNTEAFF TGTGCCAGCAGTTTATGGGTCCCGGGACAGGGATCGAACACTGAAGCTTTCTTT
- TRBJ1-1 TRBV5-6 - CASSLATWDFGWAFF TGTGCCAGCAGCTTGGCCACTTGGGACTTCGGCTGGGCTTTCTTT
- TRBJ2-5 TRBV28 TRBD2 CATRFAGAQETQYF TGTGCCACTCGCTTCGCGGGAGCTCAAGAGACCCAGTACTTC
- TRBJ1-3 TRBV9 TRBD1 CASSARDSIIGNTIYF TGTGCCAGCAGCGCACGGGACAGCATAATTGGAAACACCATATATTTT
- TRBJ1-1 TRBV5-1 - CASRIETNTEAFF TGCGCCAGCAGGATAGAGACGAACACTGAAGCTTTCTTT
- TRBJ1-1 TRBV24-1 TRBD1 CATPDRGWTEAFF TGTGCCACCCCAGACAGGGGGTGGACTGAAGCTTTCTTT
- TRBJ2-7 TRBV4-3 - CASSQDRVGVSEQYF TGCGCCAGCAGCCAAGACAGGGTGGGTGTTAGCGAGCAGTACTTC
once TRBJ2-3 TRBV5-5 - CASSWGFEDTQYF TGTGCCAGCAGCTGGGGTTTTGAAGATACGCAGTATTTT
- TRBJ2-3 TRBV18 TRBD1 CASSPGQGFTDTQYF TGTGCCAGCTCACCGGGACAGGGGTTTACAGATACGCAGTATTTT